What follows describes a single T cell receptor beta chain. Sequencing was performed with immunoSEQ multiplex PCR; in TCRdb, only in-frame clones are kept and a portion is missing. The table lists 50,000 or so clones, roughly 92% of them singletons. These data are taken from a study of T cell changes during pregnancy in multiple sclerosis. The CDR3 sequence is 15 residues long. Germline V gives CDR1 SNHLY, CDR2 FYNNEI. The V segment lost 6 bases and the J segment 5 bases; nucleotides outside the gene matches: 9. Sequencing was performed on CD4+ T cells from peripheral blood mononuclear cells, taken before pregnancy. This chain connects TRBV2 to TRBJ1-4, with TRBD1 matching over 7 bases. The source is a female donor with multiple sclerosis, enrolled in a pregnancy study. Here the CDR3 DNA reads TGTGCCAGCAGAGAGTCACAGGGGACAAATGAAAAACTGTTTTTT. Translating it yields CASRESQGTNEKLFF.